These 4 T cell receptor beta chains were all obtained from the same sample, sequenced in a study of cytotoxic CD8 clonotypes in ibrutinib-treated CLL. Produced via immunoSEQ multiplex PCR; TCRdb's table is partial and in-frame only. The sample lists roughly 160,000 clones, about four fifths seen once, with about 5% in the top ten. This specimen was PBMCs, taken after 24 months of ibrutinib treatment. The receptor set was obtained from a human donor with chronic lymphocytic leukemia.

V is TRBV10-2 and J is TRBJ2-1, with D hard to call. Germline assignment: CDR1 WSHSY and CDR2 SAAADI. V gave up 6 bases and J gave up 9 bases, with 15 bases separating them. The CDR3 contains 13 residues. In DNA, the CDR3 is TGCGCCAGCAGGCAGTGGCAGGAAGGTGAGCAGTTCTTC. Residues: CASRQWQEGEQFF.

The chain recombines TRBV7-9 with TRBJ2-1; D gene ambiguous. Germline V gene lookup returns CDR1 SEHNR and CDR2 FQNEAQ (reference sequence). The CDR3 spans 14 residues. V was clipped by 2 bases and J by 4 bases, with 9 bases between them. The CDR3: CASSLYTDYNEQFF. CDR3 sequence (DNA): TGTGCCAGCAGCTTATATACAGATTACAATGAGCAGTTCTTC.

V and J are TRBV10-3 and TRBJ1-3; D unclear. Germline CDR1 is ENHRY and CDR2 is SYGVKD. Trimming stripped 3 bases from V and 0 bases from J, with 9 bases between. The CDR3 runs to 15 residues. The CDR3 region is CAISDNSFSGNTIYF. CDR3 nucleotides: TGTGCCATCAGTGATAACAGCTTCTCTGGAAACACCATATATTTT.

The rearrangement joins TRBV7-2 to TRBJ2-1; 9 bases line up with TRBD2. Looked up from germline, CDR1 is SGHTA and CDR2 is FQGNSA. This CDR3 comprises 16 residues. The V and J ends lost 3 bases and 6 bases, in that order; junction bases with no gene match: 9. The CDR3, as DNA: TGTGCCAGCAGCTTGGCGAGGACTAGCGCGGTCAATGAGCAGTTCTTC. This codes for CASSLARTSAVNEQFF.